The 28 T cell receptor beta chains listed next were all sequenced from one sample in a study of PD-1 blockade in classical Hodgkin lymphoma. Time point: newly diagnosed, previously untreated cHL patient sample. Thawed PBMCs were the source of CD4+ T cells, purified by magnetic negative selection. Some clones are missing from TCRdb's copy, which holds only in-frame ones; the method was immunoSEQ multiplex PCR. Of approximately 25,000 clones in the sample, roughly 89% were seen once. The sample consisted of CD4+ T cells from blood. Receptor source: a human donor with classical Hodgkin lymphoma.

This clone was seen a few times. This chain connects TRBV7-6 to TRBJ2-7; 9 bases fit TRBD1. CDR3 length: 19 residues. Germline values: CDR1 SGHVS, CDR2 FNYEAQ. The J segment lost 3 bases and the V segment lost 5 bases, leaving 20 bases of the junction unmatched. CDR3 in DNA: TGTGCCAGCAGCCCCGGCCCTCGAGGCGTAGGGACAGGGAACTACGAGCAGTACTTC. Its translation is CASSPGPRGVGTGNYEQYF.

The rearrangement links TRBV7-9 to TRBJ2-7; maybe TRBD2 (5 bases). Germline loops: CDR1 SEHNR, CDR2 FQNEAQ (reference sequence). Trimming removed 4 bases from V and 2 bases from J, with 12 bases in between. The CDR3 covers 14 residues. The CDR3 sequence is CASSSGLVPYEQYF. CDR3 DNA: TGTGCCAGCAGCTCAGGACTGGTCCCCTACGAGCAGTACTTC.

The CDR3 region is CASSFLQGNYGYTF. CDR3 DNA: TGCGCCAGCAGCTTTCTCCAGGGGAATTATGGCTACACCTTC. This sequence joins TRBV5-1 and TRBJ1-2, with D perhaps TRBD1 (6 bases). Germline CDR1 SGHRS, CDR2 YFSETQ. The CDR3 is 14 amino acids. Trimming left V 2 bases short and J 5 bases short, with 13 bases between.

The chain employs TRBV7-9 and TRBJ2-7, with D uncertain. Trimming removed 1 base from V and 3 bases from J, with 19 bases in between. The CDR3 has 17 amino acids. Germline values: CDR1 SEHNR, CDR2 FQNEAQ (reference sequence). CDR3 DNA sequence: TGTGCCAGCAGCTTAGGGGCATTCCACCACGCCCACTACGAGCAGTACTTC. It translates to CASSLGAFHHAHYEQYF.

This clone was counted a few times. V and J are TRBV30 and TRBJ1-6, with D possibly matching TRBD1 (5 bases). The CDR3 is 12 amino acids. CDR1 and CDR2 from the germline V gene are GTSNPN and SVGIG (reference sequence). The germline V and J ends were trimmed by 5 bases and 7 bases, with 9 bases remaining between them. The DNA for the CDR3 is TGTGCCTGGCAGGGCTGGAATTCACCCCTCCACTTT. It encodes CAWQGWNSPLHF.

V and J are TRBV10-3 and TRBJ1-4; maybe TRBD1 (6 bases). Trimming took 11 bases from V and 8 from J, leaving 15 bases between them. The germline V gene has CDR1 ENHRY and CDR2 SYGVKD. The CDR3 length is 12 residues. The CDR3, as DNA: TGTGCCGCAGCGGGGGCAGGGGAAAAACTGTTTTTT. Encoded protein: CAAAGAGEKLFF.

This clone was observed a single time. The genes are TRBV9 and TRBJ2-2; D perhaps matches TRBD2 (5 bases). V lost 0 bases to trimming and J lost 5 bases, with 14 bases between them. This CDR3 is 16 amino acids long. Germline V lookup: CDR1 SGDLS, CDR2 YYNGEE. This CDR3 reads CASSVAYWESTGELFF. DNA of the CDR3: TGTGCCAGCAGCGTAGCCTACTGGGAGTCAACCGGGGAGCTGTTTTTT.

The genes are TRBV6-5 and TRBJ1-1; TRBD1 might be the D (5 bases). This CDR3 spans 15 amino acids. In germline, CDR1 is MNHEY, CDR2 SVGAGI. V lost 8 bases and J 0 bases, leaving 16 bases between the germline ends. CDR3 region: CASGSGAPLNTEAFF. The CDR3, as DNA: TGTGCCAGCGGGTCCGGGGCTCCTTTGAACACTGAAGCTTTCTTT.

The V and J genes are TRBV7-6 and TRBJ2-5; TRBD2 aligns across 12 bases. Germline V CDR1 and CDR2: SGHVS, FNYEAQ. V dropped 3 bases and J dropped 2; count of bases not matched to a gene: 1. This CDR3 comprises 15 residues. The CDR3 DNA sequence: TGTGCCAGCAGCTTCACTAGCGGGGGGCAAGAGACCCAGTACTTC. Translation gives CASSFTSGGQETQYF.

The chain carries TRBV7-2 and TRBJ2-5, with 10 nucleotides matching TRBD2. V gave up 4 bases and J gave up 2 bases; unmatched junction bases: 4. The germline CDR1 and CDR2 sequences are SGHTA and FQGNSA. The CDR3 contains 15 residues. CDR3 residues: CASSSRTSGQETQYF. The CDR3 DNA reads TGTGCCAGCAGCTCTAGGACTAGCGGTCAAGAGACCCAGTACTTC.

The V call is TRBV5-1, the J call TRBJ2-6; D call uncertain. The DNA end is more similar to TRBJ2-7, so the J call may be wrong. This CDR3 has 13 residues. CDR1 and CDR2 (germline): SGHRS, YFSETQ. In DNA, the CDR3 is TGCGCCAGCAGCCCAGACTTGAGCTACGAGCAGTACTTC. It encodes CASSPDLSYEQYF.

This chain joins TRBV11-2 and TRBJ2-5, with D perhaps being TRBD1 or TRBD2 (5 bases each). Matching the DNA end better, TRBJ2-7 makes the J call doubtful. The CDR3 runs to 14 residues. Germline assignment: CDR1 SGHAT and CDR2 FQNNGV. In DNA, the CDR3 is TGTGCCAGCAGCTGGGACCCCGGACCCTACGAGCAGTACTTC. Amino acid sequence: CASSWDPGPYEQYF.

The rearrangement uses TRBV5-8 and TRBJ2-7; a possible D gene is TRBD2 (5 bases). The V gene lost 6 bases and the J gene lost 2 bases, with 18 bases spanning the gap. The CDR3 has 15 amino acids. Germline V gene lookup returns CDR1 SGHTS and CDR2 YDEGEE. The CDR3 DNA reads as TGTGCCAGCACCCCCTGGACTGGGAGCCCCTACGAGCAGTACTTC. It encodes CASTPWTGSPYEQYF.

This chain links TRBV30 with TRBJ2-3; no clear D. The CDR3 totals 14 residues. Germline V lookup: CDR1 GTSNPN, CDR2 SVGIG (reference sequence). The V end lost 2 bases, the J end lost 2 bases, and 11 bases lay between the germline ends. CDR3 in DNA: TGTGCCTGGAGTCCCGGGCAGAACACAGATACGCAGTATTTT. Protein product: CAWSPGQNTDTQYF.

The CDR3 nucleotides read TGTGCCAGCAACATCGACCTTTTTTCACAGGGGTTTAATGAAAAACTGTTTTTT. Its translation: CASNIDLFSQGFNEKLFF. The V gene is TRBV6-4, the J gene TRBJ1-4, with TRBD1 matching over 7 bases. This CDR3 contains 18 residues. CDR1 and CDR2 (germline): MRHNA, SNTAGT. The J segment lost 4 bases and the V segment lost 7 bases, leaving 18 bases of the junction unmatched.

Comment on this clone: The same CDR3 arises from other DNA sequences in this sample as well. DNA for the CDR3: TGTGCCAGCAGTTCTACAGGGGGCTTGGGTCAGCCCCAGCATTTT. Translating it yields CASSSTGGLGQPQHF. The chain has TRBV2 and TRBJ1-5; TRBD1 agrees at 9 bases. The CDR3 totals 15 residues. Germline CDR1 and CDR2: SNHLY and FYNNEI. The trim removed 5 bases at V and 6 bases at J, leaving 8 bases unmatched.

The chain couples TRBV6-1 to TRBJ2-3; D is unresolved. The length of the CDR3 is 13 residues. With 6 bases removed from V and 2 bases from J, the gap between germline ends came to 9 bases. Germline V CDR1 and CDR2: MNHNS, SASEGT. This CDR3 reads CASRLAVTDTQYF. CDR3 nucleotide sequence: TGTGCCAGCAGGTTAGCAGTCACAGATACGCAGTATTTT.

V usage is TRBV9 and J usage is TRBJ1-2; the match to TRBD1 covers 7 bases. CDR1 and CDR2 from the germline V gene are SGDLS and YYNGEE. The CDR3 is 15 amino acids. Trimming at V came to 1 base and at J to 6 bases, leaving 9 bases not matched to a gene. CDR3 loop: CASSVSRGGKHGYTF. DNA of the CDR3: TGTGCCAGCAGCGTATCCAGGGGGGGCAAGCATGGCTACACCTTC. The full variable domain, its missing parts supplied by reference TRBV9 and TRBJ1-2, is DSGVTQTPKHLITATGQRVTLRCSPRSGDLSVYWYQQSLDQGLQFLIQYYNGEERAKGNILERFSAQQFPDLHSELNLSSLELGDSALYFCASSVSRGGKHGYTFGSGTRLTVV.

The chain is built from TRBV4-1 and TRBJ2-2, with D perhaps assigned TRBD1 or TRBD2 (5 bases each). The V gene lost 0 bases and the J gene lost 5 bases, with 10 bases spanning the gap. This CDR3 is 15 amino acids long. The germline gives CDR1 MGHRA, CDR2 YSYEKL. The DNA for the CDR3 is TGCGCCAGCAGCCAAGACGGGGCACAAACCGGGGAGCTGTTTTTT. Protein: CASSQDGAQTGELFF.

CDR3 bases: TGTGCCAGCAGCTCCAAGGGGGGTCCGGGGGCCCAGCATTTT. Encoded protein: CASSSKGGPGAQHF. This chain connects TRBV7-9 to TRBJ1-5, with D perhaps matching TRBD1 (6 bases). The V end was cut by 4 bases, the J end by 11 bases, with 18 bases between. Germline V gives CDR1 SEHNR, CDR2 FQNEAQ (reference sequence). The CDR3 sequence is 14 residues long.

The chain combines TRBV28 with TRBJ2-7, with D possibly TRBD2 on 5 matching bases. Trimming left V 2 bases short and J 4 bases short, with 15 bases between. Per the germline V gene, CDR1 is MDHEN and CDR2 is SYDVKM. The CDR3 is 15 residues long. The CDR3 sequence is CASSLMTTGTYEQYF. The CDR3 DNA follows: TGTGCCAGCAGTTTAATGACTACGGGCACTTACGAGCAGTACTTC.

This clone was counted once. V usage is TRBV15 and J usage is TRBJ1-2; the D gene is possibly TRBD1 (5 bases). The ends were cut back, 1 base at V and 8 bases at J, with 11 bases in the middle. Germline V gene data show CDR1 as LNHNV and CDR2 as YYDKDF (reference sequence). This CDR3 region has 13 residues. The CDR3 coding sequence is TGTGCCACCAGCAGAGGCCAGGGAGTCGGCTACACCTTC. Its translation is CATSRGQGVGYTF. Full variable domain (missing parts from reference TRBV15 and TRBJ1-2): DAMVIQNPRYQVTQFGKPVTLSCSQTLNHNVMYWYQQKSSQAPKLLFHYYDKDFNNEADTPDNFQSRRPNTSFCFLDIRSPGLGDTAMYLCATSRGQGVGYTFGSGTRLTVV.

This chain connects TRBV7-2 to TRBJ1-5; 8 nucleotides line up with TRBD1. V lost 4 bases to trimming and J lost 5 bases; unmatched junction nucleotides: 7. The germline CDR1 and CDR2 sequences are SGHTA and FQGNSA. This CDR3 is built from 15 residues. Written as DNA, the CDR3 is TGTGCCAGCAGCTCCCAAGGACAGGGTTATCAGCCCCAGCATTTT. This gives the protein CASSSQGQGYQPQHF.

This clone has just one count. The V call is TRBV10-3, the J call TRBJ2-7; 8 nucleotides line up with TRBD2. Germline V lookup: CDR1 ENHRY, CDR2 SYGVKD. This CDR3 has 14 amino acids. The ends lost 10 bases at V and 4 bases at J; junction bases unmatched: 12. The CDR3 loop is CATTPRGGRYEQYF. In nucleotides, the CDR3 is TGTGCCACCACCCCTCGGGGGGGCCGTTACGAGCAGTACTTC.

The rearrangement joins TRBV6-1 to TRBJ2-4; D uncertain. The CDR3 length is 15 residues. Germline loops: CDR1 MNHNS, CDR2 SASEGT. The ends were cut back, 4 bases at V and 0 bases at J, with 10 bases in the middle. CDR3 DNA: TGTGCCAGCAGTGGCGAGGTCCGAGCCAAAAACATTCAGTACTTC. It translates to CASSGEVRAKNIQYF.

This chain connects TRBV5-1 to TRBJ1-4; 7 bases map to TRBD1. CDR3 length equals 16 residues. Germline trimming cut 0 bases from V and 6 bases from J; bases unmatched to any gene: 8. Germline CDR1 and CDR2: SGHRS and YFSETQ. In DNA form, the CDR3 reads TGCGCCAGCAGCTTGGAAGCAGGGGGGCGCGATGAAAAACTGTTTTTT. Residues: CASSLEAGGRDEKLFF.

This sequence joins TRBV30 and TRBJ1-2; 8 bases fit TRBD1. Germline trimming cut 5 bases from V and 6 bases from J; bases unmatched to any gene: 8. The V gene's germline CDR1 is GTSNPN and CDR2 SVGIG (reference sequence). This CDR3 comprises 13 residues. The CDR3 nucleotides are TGTGCCTGGGCCCAGACAGGGGCGAATGGCTACACCTTC. It yields the protein CAWAQTGANGYTF.

The V call is TRBV5-6, the J call TRBJ2-1; 7 bases align to TRBD1. The CDR3 totals 16 residues. V lost 2 bases to trimming and J lost 3 bases; unmatched junction nucleotides: 8. Germline values: CDR1 SGHDT, CDR2 YYEEEE. CDR3 coding DNA: TGTGCCAGCAGCTTATTGACAGGGACGTACTACAATGAGCAGTTCTTC. Protein sequence: CASSLLTGTYYNEQFF.